The 28 T cell receptor beta chains below come from one sample, sequenced in a study of low-dose radiotherapy and immunotherapy resistance in tumors. TRAV and TRBV primers primed cDNA for both TCRalpha and TCRbeta. TCR amplification used around 20 PCR cycles, a constant-region primer and a V-primer adapter. A single record per CDR3 protein comes from TCRdb applying MiXCR to the reads. Of about 39,000 distinct CDR3 sequences in the sample, less than 25% are singletons; the top ten hold about a tenth. Documented time point: after trial treatment. Treatment in this sample: LDRT plus nivolumab, ipilimumab, low-dose cyclophosphamide and aspirin (RACIN trial). The sequences come from PBMCs, collected after low-dose radiotherapy plus immunotherapy. These receptors came from a female donor with ovarian cancer.

As concerns this clonotype: It is likely a read error: a sequence one base away is far more abundant. The rearrangement links TRBV29-1 to TRBJ2-7; D remains unclear. V was cut by 2 bases and J by 7 bases, with 15 bases left in between. The germline gives CDR1 SQVTM, CDR2 ANQGSEA. The CDR3 has 13 amino acids. The CDR3 reads CSVEHPSVGEQYF. The CDR3 DNA reads TGCAGCGTTGAACACCCGTCGGTTGGGGAGCAGTACTTC.

This clonotype has a count of ten or more. The rearrangement joins TRBV15 to TRBJ1-1; D call uncertain. CDR1 and CDR2 from the germline V gene are LNHNV and YYDKDF (reference sequence). Trimming removed 0 bases at V and 8 bases at J, with 7 bases between. This CDR3 is built from 12 residues. DNA of the CDR3: TGTGCCACCAGCAGAGATAGGTACGAAGCTTTCTTT. It specifies CATSRDRYEAFF. Supplemented by reference TRBV15 and TRBJ1-1, the full variable domain reads DAMVIQNPRYQVTQFGKPVTLSCSQTLNHNVMYWYQQKSSQAPKLLFHYYDKDFNNEADTPDNFQSRRPNTSFCFLDIRSPGLGDTAMYLCATSRDRYEAFFGQGTRLTVV.

Comments on this clonotype: A far larger clone is off by one base, so a read error is likely. The V and J genes are TRBV5-1 and TRBJ2-5; D ambiguous. Germline V gives CDR1 SGHRS, CDR2 YFSETQ. The CDR3 is made up of 12 amino acids. V was cut by 1 base and J by 11 bases, with 12 bases left in between. The CDR3 loop reads CASSLNSNEQYF. The CDR3 DNA sequence: TGCGCCAGCAGCTTGAATAGCAATGAGCAGTACTTC.

J is TRBJ2-3 and V is TRBV29-1; weak D call: TRBD1 (5 bases). The CDR3 sequence is 12 residues long. The V and J ends lost 4 bases and 4 bases respectively, with 9 bases between them. Germline V gives CDR1 SQVTM, CDR2 ANQGSEA. CDR3 amino acids: CSVGGLADTQYF. The CDR3 DNA sequence: TGCAGCGTTGGGGGCCTGGCAGATACGCAGTATTTT.

The CDR3 region is CASSLVRSGNEQYF. The CDR3 coding sequence is TGCGCCAGCAGCTTGGTTCGCTCAGGAAACGAGCAGTACTTC. The chain links TRBV5-1 to TRBJ2-7; D unresolved. Germline-derived CDR1 and CDR2 are SGHRS and YFSETQ. Trimming took off 0 bases at V and 5 bases at J, with 12 bases between the two ends. The CDR3 runs 14 residues.

This clonotype showed up many times. The chain is built from TRBV9 and TRBJ2-6; TRBD1 agrees at 9 bases. Germline V gene sequence: CDR1 SGDLS, CDR2 YYNGEE. This CDR3 has 20 residues. Trimming removed 3 bases from V and 2 bases from J; junction bases left unmatched: 15. The CDR3 sequence: CASSGRTGARSLTGANVLTF. The CDR3 DNA reads TGTGCCAGCAGCGGAAGGACAGGGGCACGGTCCCTAACTGGGGCCAACGTCCTGACTTTC.

The table lists this clonotype with many counts. This sequence joins TRBV27 and TRBJ2-7; perhaps D is TRBD1 or TRBD2 (5 bases each). The germline V and J ends were trimmed by 3 bases and 6 bases, with 12 bases remaining between them. The CDR3 loop spans 13 amino acids. Germline CDR1 MNHEY, CDR2 SMNVEV (reference sequence). CDR3 DNA sequence: TGTGCCAGCAGTTTCAGGGCGGGTCCCGAGCAGTACTTC. Protein product: CASSFRAGPEQYF.

This clonotype was counted at least ten times. This may be a read error, as it is one base from a much larger clone. The CDR3 here is CASSIDRKRYLSYNEQFF. The CDR3 DNA reads TGTGCCAGTAGTATAGATCGGAAGCGATACCTCTCCTACAATGAGCAGTTCTTC. The chain has TRBV19 and TRBJ2-1; D gene unclear. CDR3 size: 18 residues. CDR1 LNHDA and CDR2 SQIVND come from the germline V gene (reference sequence). The V end lost 0 bases, the J end lost 0 bases, and 15 bases lay between the germline ends.

This clonotype was counted a few times. The chain employs TRBV27 and TRBJ2-3, with D unresolved. V was cut by 7 bases and J by 4 bases, with 3 bases left in between. Germline values: CDR1 MNHEY, CDR2 SMNVEV (reference sequence). This CDR3 has 10 residues. CDR3 in amino acids: CASTPDTQYF. In DNA, the CDR3 is TGTGCCAGCACCCCAGATACGCAGTATTTT.

This clonotype was seen ten or more times. V gene TRBV7-6 combines with J gene TRBJ2-3; TRBD2 aligns across 7 bases. The trim removed 1 base at V and 0 bases at J, leaving 7 bases unmatched. The CDR3 contains 17 residues. CDR1 is SGHVS and CDR2 is FNYEAQ in the germline V gene. CDR3 DNA: TGTGCCAGCAGCTTAGGATGGAGCGGGACTAGCACAGATACGCAGTATTTT. Translated: CASSLGWSGTSTDTQYF.

This clonotype was counted many times. J is TRBJ1-3 and V is TRBV5-1, with D perhaps matching TRBD1 (5 bases). The CDR3 length is 16 residues. With 4 bases removed from V and 0 bases from J, the gap between germline ends came to 14 bases. From germline, CDR1 is SGHRS and CDR2 YFSETQ. As DNA, the CDR3 is TGCGCCAGCAGCGAGGGGATCAACTTCTCTGGAAACACCATATATTTT. Translating it yields CASSEGINFSGNTIYF.

This clonotype was observed many times. The chain employs TRBV10-1 and TRBJ2-7; 8 bases are a match to TRBD2. Germline lookup yields CDR1 WNHNN and CDR2 SYGVQD (reference sequence). Trimming took 2 bases from V and 2 from J; bases not matched to a gene: 11. The CDR3 spans 17 residues. CDR3 sequence: CASSETTSDKPPYEQYF. In DNA, the CDR3 is TGCGCCAGCAGTGAGACGACTAGCGACAAACCCCCCTACGAGCAGTACTTC.

This clonotype was observed many times. The chain combines TRBV28 with TRBJ2-3; 7 nucleotides align to TRBD2. V shed 8 bases and J 10 bases; nucleotides not matched to a gene: 6. The CDR3 spans 11 residues. Germline CDR1 MDHEN, CDR2 SYDVKM. CDR3 bases: TGTGCCAGCCGAAGACTAGCCGCGCAGTATTTT. It encodes CASRRLAAQYF.

This clonotype has at least ten counts. The gene calls are TRBV10-3 and TRBJ2-7; 12 bases line up with TRBD1. The CDR3 is 16 amino acids. Germline V gives CDR1 ENHRY, CDR2 SYGVKD. Germline trimming cut 6 bases from V and 5 bases from J; bases unmatched to any gene: 11. CDR3: CAISPGGTGGFDEQYF. CDR3 nucleotide sequence: TGTGCCATCAGCCCCGGGGGGACAGGGGGCTTCGACGAGCAGTACTTC.

This clonotype was counted many times. The J gene is TRBJ1-1, the V gene TRBV5-1, with a tentative D call TRBD1 (5 bases). CDR1 and CDR2 from the germline V gene are SGHRS and YFSETQ. V lost 5 bases, J lost 3 bases, and 11 bases lay in between. There are 13 residues in the CDR3. DNA of the CDR3: TGCGCCAGCAGTGACCCGGGGGACACTGAAGCTTTCTTT. As protein: CASSDPGDTEAFF.

This clonotype was recorded at least ten times. This chain uses TRBV5-3 with TRBJ2-2; D gene ambiguous. TRBV5-3 falls under the ORF class, with uncertain function. Trimming pared 4 bases from V and 6 bases from J, leaving 7 bases between. The CDR3 consists of 12 residues. Here the CDR3 DNA reads TGTGCCAGAAGCCCGCCGCCCGGGGAGCTGTTTTTT. The encoded protein is CARSPPPGELFF.

The sample holds many counts of this clonotype. The genes are TRBV2 and TRBJ1-2, with unresolved D. Trimming stripped 0 bases from V and 2 bases from J, with 10 bases between. The length of the CDR3 is 15 residues. Per germline, CDR1 SNHLY and CDR2 FYNNEI. The CDR3 DNA reads as TGTGCCAGCAGTGAAGCTGGCTTGAAAAACTATGGCTACACCTTC. Its translation: CASSEAGLKNYGYTF.

This clonotype was counted ten times or more. The CDR3 loop is CASSVTGTEGSSPLHF. DNA of the CDR3: TGTGCCAGCAGCGTCACCGGGACAGAGGGTTCTTCACCCCTCCACTTT. V usage is TRBV5-5 and J usage is TRBJ1-6; 7 bases align to TRBD1. Germline loops: CDR1 SGHKS, CDR2 YYEKEE (reference sequence). V gave up 4 bases and J gave up 9 bases; unmatched junction bases: 13. CDR3 size: 16 residues.

This clonotype was recorded many times. V usage is TRBV28 and J usage is TRBJ2-3; 7 nucleotides agree with TRBD1. CDR1 is MDHEN, CDR2 SYDVKM, per germline. Trimming took 11 bases from V and 8 from J; bases not matched to a gene: 19. CDR3 size: 15 residues. DNA for the CDR3: TGTGCCGCCGAAGGGGACAGTTACTCAGCCCGTACGCAGTATTTT. This translates into CAAEGDSYSARTQYF.

This clonotype was found many times. The rearrangement uses TRBV7-2 and TRBJ2-1; possible D gene TRBD2, 6 bases. The V gene's germline CDR1 is SGHTA and CDR2 FQGNSA. The CDR3 has 16 amino acids. Trimming cost V 1 base and J 0 bases, with 10 bases left between them. The CDR3 region has the DNA TGTGCCAGCAGCTTAGTCGGAGGGAGCTCCTACAATGAGCAGTTCTTC. Its protein product is CASSLVGGSSYNEQFF.

This clonotype came up many times. V gene TRBV12-3 or TRBV12-4 combines with J gene TRBJ2-6; the match to TRBD2 covers 8 bases. Trimming removed 5 bases from V and 5 bases from J; junction bases left unmatched: 17. The CDR3 covers 19 residues. DNA of the CDR3: TGTGCCAGCAGTCTCGGGGCGCGGGGGGAAAATTCAAGGGCCAACGTCCTGACTTTC. Translating it yields CASSLGARGENSRANVLTF.

This clonotype was found many times. V and J are TRBV6-2 or TRBV6-3 and TRBJ1-1, with TRBD1 identical over 8 bases. CDR1 MNHEY and CDR2 SVGEGT come from the germline V gene. Trimming at V came to 6 bases and at J to 7 bases, leaving 4 bases not matched to a gene. The CDR3 runs 12 residues. The DNA of the CDR3 is TGTGCCAGCAGACCCGGGACAGGTGAAGCTTTCTTT. Amino acid sequence: CASRPGTGEAFF.

This clonotype was seen at least ten times. The chain uses TRBV6-6 and TRBJ2-7; D might be TRBD2 (6 bases). CDR1 MNHNY and CDR2 SVGAGI come from the germline V gene (reference sequence). V gave up 2 bases and J gave up 5 bases, with 13 bases separating them. The length of the CDR3 is 14 residues. The CDR3 spells CASSYGGPRNEQYF. The CDR3 DNA is TGTGCCAGCAGTTACGGAGGGCCAAGAAACGAGCAGTACTTC.

This clonotype was observed at least ten times. This rearrangement joins TRBV19 to TRBJ1-3; no clear D. Germline-derived CDR1 and CDR2 are LNHDA and SQIVND (reference sequence). This CDR3 has 16 amino acids. V shed 7 bases and J shed 1 base, with 17 bases lying between them. In DNA, the CDR3 is TGTGCCAGTACCCCCACCTGGGCCAGATCTGGAAACACCATATATTTT. Translating it yields CASTPTWARSGNTIYF.

By share, this clonotype ranks as medium-sized. This sequence joins TRBV10-2 and TRBJ2-1, with D unclear. This CDR3 spans 14 amino acids. The germline gives CDR1 WSHSY, CDR2 SAAADI. Trimming shortened V by 0 bases and J by 8 bases, and 11 bases separated the two germline ends. The CDR3 DNA is TGCGCCAGCAGTGAGTCCTGGCTTCCCTATGAGCAGTTCTTC. Its translation is CASSESWLPYEQFF.

In this sample, this clonotype turned up many times. This rearrangement joins TRBV20-1 to TRBJ1-5, with a weak D call TRBD1 (5 bases). CDR1 and CDR2 (germline): DFQATT, SNEGSKA (reference sequence). This CDR3 is built from 16 residues. The ends were cut back, 6 bases at V and 3 bases at J, with 21 bases in the middle. Here the CDR3 reads CSARYADGRDNQPQHF. As DNA, the CDR3 is TGCAGTGCCCGCTATGCCGACGGCAGGGACAATCAGCCCCAGCATTTT.

This clonotype was picked up many times. The rearrangement uses TRBV7-9 and TRBJ2-7, with D tentatively TRBD1 or TRBD2 (6 bases each). V lost 1 base, J lost 0 bases, and 13 bases lay in between. From germline, CDR1 is SEHNR and CDR2 FQNEAQ (reference sequence). The CDR3 has 16 residues. The CDR3 DNA reads as TGTGCCAGCAGCTTAGAGGGGGGTTTGAGCTCCTACGAGCAGTACTTC. It encodes CASSLEGGLSSYEQYF.

The chain combines TRBV5-1 with TRBJ2-1; D is uncertain. Germline V gene data show CDR1 as SGHRS and CDR2 as YFSETQ. CDR3 length: 12 residues. With 0 bases removed from V and 8 bases from J, the gap between germline ends came to 6 bases. The CDR3: CASSLVADEQFF. In DNA, the CDR3 is TGCGCCAGCAGCTTGGTGGCCGATGAGCAGTTCTTC. The full variable domain, with the rest looked up from reference TRBV5-1 and TRBJ2-1, is KAGVTQTPRYLIKTRGQQVTLSCSPISGHRSVSWYQQTPGQGLQFLFEYFSETQRNKGNFPGRFSGRQFSNSRSEMNVSTLELGDSALYLCASSLVADEQFFGPGTRLTVL.